Following are 27 T cell receptor beta chains from one sample sequenced in a study of a mutant IDH1 vaccine in newly diagnosed glioma. These receptors are not linked to any known antigen. Some clones are missing from TCRdb's copy, which holds only in-frame ones; the method was immunoSEQ multiplex PCR. The sample has tens of thousands of clones; 70% to 90% are singletons. Documented time point: week 35, safety follow-up. Topical imiquimod accompanied each vaccine dose, which consisted of 300 ug of mutant IDH1 20-mer peptide. Sequencing used PBMCs, obtained from a glioma patient whose treatment included an IDH1 peptide vaccine. Receptor source: a man aged 25 to 45 with glioma.

This chain uses TRBV29-1 with TRBJ2-1; D perhaps matches TRBD2 (6 bases). Trimming cost V 6 bases and J 3 bases, with 12 bases left between them. The CDR3 totals 13 residues. Germline CDR1 is SQVTM and CDR2 is ANQGSEA. In DNA, the CDR3 is TGCAGCGTCGAGGGACTGAACTACAATGAGCAGTTCTTC. Amino acid sequence: CSVEGLNYNEQFF.

This clone has only a few counts. The chain is built from TRBV28 and TRBJ1-5; weak D call: TRBD1 (6 bases). Trimming cost V 5 bases and J 2 bases, with 10 bases left between them. CDR3 length: 14 amino acids. Germline V gene sequence: CDR1 MDHEN, CDR2 SYDVKM. The CDR3 spells CASSPGQRNQPQHF. CDR3 nucleotides: TGTGCCAGCAGTCCCGGACAGCGCAATCAGCCCCAGCATTTT. Together with reference TRBV28 and TRBJ1-5, the CDR3 gives the full variable domain: DVKVTQSSRYLVKRTGEKVFLECVQDMDHENMFWYRQDPGLGLRLIYFSYDVKMKEKGDIPEGYSVSREKKERFSLILESASTNQTSMYLCASSPGQRNQPQHFGDGTRLSIL.

Details on this clone: A read error may account for a junction end that differs from germline. The rearrangement joins TRBV6-1 to TRBJ1-2; the D is unclear. CDR3 size: 12 residues. Per the germline V gene, CDR1 is MNHNS and CDR2 is SASEGT. The CDR3 protein is CASSSRSYGHTF. As DNA, the CDR3 is TGTGCCAGCAGTTCGCGATCCTATGGCCACACCTTC.

This rearrangement joins TRBV18 to TRBJ2-7; 7 positions agree with TRBD1. The trim removed 2 bases at V and 7 bases at J, leaving 11 bases unmatched. The CDR3 has 15 amino acids. The germline V gene has CDR1 KGHSH and CDR2 LQKENI. CDR3 in DNA: TGTGCCAGCTCACCAAGGGACAGACGTTCGGGGGAGCAGTACTTC. It encodes CASSPRDRRSGEQYF.

This chain links TRBV29-1 with TRBJ1-4, with D tentatively TRBD1 (6 bases). This CDR3 is built from 13 residues. Trimming left V 2 bases short and J 8 bases short, with 12 bases between. Germline CDR1 is SQVTM and CDR2 is ANQGSEA. The CDR3 region is CSVERLGGEKLFF. CDR3 DNA sequence: TGCAGCGTTGAACGTTTAGGGGGGGAAAAACTGTTTTTT.

This rearrangement joins TRBV5-1 to TRBJ2-3; TRBD2 is a possible D gene (6 bases). CDR3 length: 15 residues. The germline V gene has CDR1 SGHRS and CDR2 YFSETQ. V was cut by 4 bases and J by 6 bases, with 18 bases left in between. The CDR3 sequence: CASSPAGTTGDTQYF. As DNA, the CDR3 is TGCGCCAGCAGCCCGGCGGGGACCACTGGGGATACGCAGTATTTT. The variable domain in full, with the rest retrieved from reference TRBV5-1 and TRBJ2-3, is KAGVTQTPRYLIKTRGQQVTLSCSPISGHRSVSWYQQTPGQGLQFLFEYFSETQRNKGNFPGRFSGRQFSNSRSEMNVSTLELGDSALYLCASSPAGTTGDTQYFGPGTRLTVL.

The chain has TRBV27 and TRBJ1-2; TRBD1 aligns across 9 bases. Germline CDR1 is MNHEY and CDR2 is SMNVEV (reference sequence). With V trimmed by 3 bases and J by 1 base, 6 bases remained unmatched. The CDR3 is 16 residues long. The CDR3, as DNA: TGTGCCAGCAGTTTGCAGTGGGACAGGGATAACTATGGCTACACCTTC. Its translation: CASSLQWDRDNYGYTF.

V gene TRBV5-4 combines with J gene TRBJ2-5; 12 positions match TRBD2. Germline CDR1 SGHNT, CDR2 YYREEE (reference sequence). The CDR3 is 14 residues long. V lost 3 bases, J lost 7 bases, and 4 bases stayed unmatched. The CDR3 bases are TGTGCCAGCAGCTCCATGGGACTAGCGGGGACCCAGTACTTC. Translating gives CASSSMGLAGTQYF.

This clone has just one count. V usage is TRBV27 and J usage is TRBJ2-5; D may be TRBD2 (5 bases). V dropped 5 bases and J dropped 3 bases, with 13 bases sitting between them. The CDR3 runs to 14 residues. Germline V gene lookup returns CDR1 MNHEY and CDR2 SMNVEV (reference sequence). In DNA, the CDR3 is TGTGCCAGCAGTCGGGGTTGGTCCAAAGAGACCCAGTACTTC. Amino acids: CASSRGWSKETQYF.

CDR3 loop: CSVVTGAYEQYF. CDR3 DNA: TGCAGCGTTGTCACGGGAGCCTACGAGCAGTACTTC. The chain has TRBV29-1 and TRBJ2-7, with D maybe TRBD2 (6 bases). The germline V gene has CDR1 SQVTM and CDR2 ANQGSEA. The CDR3 has 12 residues. Trimming removed 4 bases at V and 2 bases at J, with 9 bases between.

Details on this clone: A read error may account for a junction end that differs from germline. The V and J genes are TRBV7-2 and TRBJ1-2, with D uncertain. CDR1 and CDR2 from the germline V gene are SGHTA and FQGNSA. There are 17 residues in the CDR3. CDR3 in amino acids: CASTLTVVGGYFYGYTF. The CDR3 bases are TGTGCCAGCACCTTAACGGTGGTGGGCGGCTATTTCTATGGCTACACCTTC. The full variable domain, completed using reference TRBV7-2 and TRBJ1-2, is GAGVSQSPSNKVTEKGKDVELRCDPISGHTALYWYRQSLGQGLEFLIYFQGNSAPDKSGLPSDRFSAERTGGSVSTLTIQRTQQEDSAVYLCASTLTVVGGYFYGYTFGSGTRLTVV.

This clone was detected only once. J is TRBJ2-3 and V is TRBV6-1, with a possible D match to TRBD2 (5 bases). Deletions cut 6 bases from V and 2 bases from J, with 15 bases between. Germline V lookup: CDR1 MNHNS, CDR2 SASEGT. CDR3 length: 15 amino acids. The DNA of the CDR3 is TGTGCCAGCAGCCTCGAGCGGAACCCCACAGATACGCAGTATTTT. Translated, it gives CASSLERNPTDTQYF.

The V and J genes are TRBV7-3 and TRBJ2-5; D gene unclear. The CDR3 extends over 13 amino acids. Trimming cost V 5 bases and J 7 bases, with 14 bases left between them. Germline V gene sequence: CDR1 SGHTA, CDR2 FQGTGA. CDR3 sequence: CASSQPPAGTQYF. The CDR3 nucleotides are TGTGCCAGCAGCCAACCCCCAGCCGGGACCCAGTACTTC.

This chain joins TRBV2 and TRBJ1-5; D is undetermined. The CDR3 length is 14 residues. From germline, CDR1 is SNHLY and CDR2 FYNNEI. Trimming removed 5 bases from V and 0 bases from J, with 8 bases in between. In DNA, the CDR3 is TGTGCCAGCAGTACGGCTGATAGCAATCAGCCCCAGCATTTT. This sequence encodes CASSTADSNQPQHF.

This sequence joins TRBV2 and TRBJ2-5; 11 bases are shared with TRBD1. Germline V CDR1 and CDR2: SNHLY, FYNNEI. This CDR3 has 15 amino acids. V lost 6 bases, J lost 7 bases, and 10 bases stayed unmatched. The CDR3 loop reads CASRGRTGGVWTQYF. In DNA form, the CDR3 reads TGTGCCAGCAGGGGCCGGACAGGGGGCGTTTGGACCCAGTACTTC.

This clone was seen once. The J gene is TRBJ2-1, the V gene TRBV14; no firm D call. The CDR3 loop spans 13 amino acids. Trimming took 4 bases from V and 9 from J, leaving 13 bases between them. Germline V gene data show CDR1 as SGHDN and CDR2 as FVKESK. CDR3 sequence reads: CASSLQLVGEQFF. Written as DNA, the CDR3 is TGTGCCAGCAGCCTTCAGCTAGTGGGTGAGCAGTTCTTC.

V gene TRBV13 combines with J gene TRBJ2-1; the D is unclear. The V gene lost 0 bases and the J gene lost 3 bases, with 9 bases spanning the gap. Germline-derived CDR1 and CDR2 are PRHDT and FYEKMQ (reference sequence). This CDR3 has 15 amino acids. CDR3: CASSLGSKRYNEQFF. The CDR3 DNA reads TGTGCCAGCAGCTTAGGTAGCAAACGCTACAATGAGCAGTTCTTC. Full variable domain (missing parts from reference TRBV13 and TRBJ2-1): AAGVIQSPRHLIKEKRETATLKCYPIPRHDTVYWYQQGPGQDPQFLISFYEKMQSDKGSIPDRFSAQQFSDYHSELNMSSLELGDSALYFCASSLGSKRYNEQFFGPGTRLTVL.

This clone was detected only a few times. V usage is TRBV28 and J usage is TRBJ1-5, with no clear D. The V end lost 3 bases, the J end lost 3 bases, and 15 bases lay between the germline ends. The CDR3 is 16 amino acids. Germline values: CDR1 MDHEN, CDR2 SYDVKM. In DNA, the CDR3 is TGTGCCAGCAGTTTCTTCAGTGATTGGACCAATCAGCCCCAGCATTTT. Amino acids: CASSFFSDWTNQPQHF.

This rearrangement joins TRBV4-1 to TRBJ1-2; D not resolved. Between the trimmed V and J ends, which lost 2 bases and 7 bases, there was a span of 14 bases. CDR3 length: 14 amino acids. Germline V gene lookup returns CDR1 MGHRA and CDR2 YSYEKL. The CDR3 DNA reads TGCGCCAGCAGCCAATTGATCAGGTCGGGTGGCTACACCTTC. Its translation: CASSQLIRSGGYTF.

This rearrangement joins TRBV4-2 to TRBJ2-2, with 8 bases identical to TRBD2. V lost 2 bases and J lost 3; bases outside the gene matches: 2. From germline, CDR1 is LGHNA and CDR2 YNFKEQ. The CDR3 is 15 residues long. The CDR3 here is CASSQPGGDTGELFF. CDR3 in DNA: TGTGCCAGCAGCCAACCGGGAGGGGACACCGGGGAGCTGTTTTTT.

This clone has just a few counts. V is TRBV11-2 and J is TRBJ1-2; 9 positions agree with TRBD1. Germline assignment: CDR1 SGHAT and CDR2 FQNNGV. This CDR3 is built from 15 residues. Trimming cost V 4 bases and J 3 bases; bases outside gene matches: 6. The CDR3 sequence: CASSSPGTGHYGYTF. CDR3 bases: TGTGCCAGCAGCTCCCCCGGGACAGGGCACTATGGCTACACCTTC.

V is TRBV7-8 and J is TRBJ1-2; D call uncertain. With 5 bases removed from V and 8 bases from J, the gap between germline ends came to 18 bases. The V gene's germline CDR1 is SGHVS and CDR2 FQNEAQ. The CDR3 covers 14 residues. CDR3 in DNA: TGTGCCAGCAGCCTCTCGAGACCGCCTACGGGCTACACCTTC. Translated: CASSLSRPPTGYTF.

The chain combines TRBV7-9 with TRBJ1-1; possibly TRBD1 for D (5 bases). CDR3 length: 13 residues. The germline gives CDR1 SEHNR, CDR2 FQNEAQ (reference sequence). V dropped 4 bases and J dropped 2 bases, with 8 bases sitting between them. The chain's CDR3 is CASSWGGNTEAFF. The CDR3, as DNA: TGTGCCAGCAGCTGGGGCGGCAACACTGAAGCTTTCTTT.

The chain links TRBV30 to TRBJ1-1; D possibly corresponds to TRBD1 (6 bases). Germline V gene sequence: CDR1 GTSNPN, CDR2 SVGIG (reference sequence). This CDR3 has 16 residues. The V and J ends lost 4 bases and 4 bases respectively, with 22 bases between them. DNA of the CDR3: TGTGCCTGGAATCCTGGGGGCGGGGGCGCGGTCACTGAAGCTTTCTTT. Translation gives CAWNPGGGGAVTEAFF.

The V gene is TRBV30, the J gene TRBJ1-3, with D possibly being TRBD1 (5 bases). Trimming removed 5 bases from V and 3 bases from J, with 14 bases in between. This CDR3 spans 14 amino acids. Germline values: CDR1 GTSNPN, CDR2 SVGIG (reference sequence). CDR3 in DNA: TGTGCCTGGGGACATTCAATGAGTGGAAACACCATATATTTT. Amino acids: CAWGHSMSGNTIYF.

The chain couples TRBV4-2 to TRBJ1-3; D uncertain. Germline V gene data show CDR1 as LGHNA and CDR2 as YNFKEQ. Trimming cost V 0 bases and J 6 bases, with 12 bases left between them. The CDR3 contains 15 residues. The CDR3 region is CASSQDAGRQNTIYF. The CDR3, as DNA: TGTGCCAGCAGCCAAGATGCAGGACGACAAAACACCATATATTTT.

The chain uses TRBV29-1 and TRBJ1-2; TRBD1 matches at 9 bases. Germline-derived CDR1 and CDR2 are SQVTM and ANQGSEA. The CDR3 runs 15 residues. V trimming: 6 bases; J trimming: 6 bases; junction bases outside the gene matches: 14. CDR3 nucleotides: TGCAGCGTCGATAGTCCCGGGACAGGGTGGAATGGCTACACCTTC. It encodes CSVDSPGTGWNGYTF.